The sequence of this TCR beta chain was determined in a study of T cells in tuberculosis. Study-level background: Sequenced TCRs come from CD1B-GMM tetramer-binding T cells. Overall study results and limits: Samples were chosen by availability of cryopreserved specimens.

Clones were sequenced by immunoSEQ multiplex PCR, and TCRdb holds only the in-frame ones, with some missing. The sample lists just under 45,000 clones, less than 95% occurring once. Tuberculin skin test and IGRA determined adolescents' latent tuberculosis status at entry. Worth noting for this clone: Its antigen remains unidentified.

The CDR3 consists of 13 residues. V shed 3 bases and J shed 7 bases, with 10 bases lying between them. In germline, CDR1 is MNHNS, CDR2 SASEGT. This chain joins TRBV6-1 and TRBJ2-1; D is possibly TRBD2 (5 bases). The clonotype originates from a donor between 10 and 35 years old with latent tuberculosis or without tuberculosis infection. Some clones in this sample may be carry-over from other donors' samples. Sequenced: PBMCs. The CDR3 region is CASSERGYNEQFF. Written as DNA, the CDR3 is TGTGCCAGCAGTGAGCGAGGGTATAATGAGCAGTTCTTC.